This T cell receptor (beta chain) was captured in a study of T cell repertoires in ileal Crohn's disease. Time point here: neoterminal ileum biopsy at postoperative endoscopy, about 6 months after surgery. CDR3 size: 13 residues. The trim removed 8 bases at V and 2 bases at J, leaving 4 bases unmatched. In germline, CDR1 is SNHLY, CDR2 FYNNEI. About 490 nanograms of biopsy DNA per sample underwent TCRB immunosequencing. Assay: immunoSEQ multiplex PCR; the TCRdb copy retains only in-frame clones and omits some. The top ten clones hold roughly 24% of a sample with 3,500 to 4,500 clones, over 60% of them seen once.

The rearrangement uses TRBV2 and TRBJ1-1; 8 bases fit TRBD1. This receptor was taken from an adult with Crohn's disease. Material for sequencing was ileal tissue. The chain's CDR3 is CASSGQGNTEAFF. Here the CDR3 DNA reads TGTGCCAGCTCTGGACAGGGTAACACTGAAGCTTTCTTT.